This entry describes one TCR beta chain. Stated time point: peripheral blood 6 weeks after treatment start. This CDR3 is 13 amino acids long. Trimming at V came to 1 base and at J to 8 bases, leaving 3 bases not matched to a gene. Germline V gene sequence: CDR1 SGHNT, CDR2 YYREEE (reference sequence). Generated by immunoSEQ multiplex PCR, the TCRdb table keeps only in-frame clones and is missing some. The sample contains under 40,000 clones, 80% to 90% of which appear only once. This sample is part of a study of PD-L1 blockade in urothelial cancer. The V gene is TRBV5-4, the J gene TRBJ2-1; 7 bases are a match to TRBD2. The sample here was PBMCs, taken around atezolizumab (anti-PD-L1) treatment. The sequence was collected from a man older than 75 with urothelial cancer. The CDR3 spells CASSLLGGDEQFF. In DNA form, the CDR3 reads TGTGCCAGCAGCTTGCTTGGGGGGGATGAGCAGTTCTTC.